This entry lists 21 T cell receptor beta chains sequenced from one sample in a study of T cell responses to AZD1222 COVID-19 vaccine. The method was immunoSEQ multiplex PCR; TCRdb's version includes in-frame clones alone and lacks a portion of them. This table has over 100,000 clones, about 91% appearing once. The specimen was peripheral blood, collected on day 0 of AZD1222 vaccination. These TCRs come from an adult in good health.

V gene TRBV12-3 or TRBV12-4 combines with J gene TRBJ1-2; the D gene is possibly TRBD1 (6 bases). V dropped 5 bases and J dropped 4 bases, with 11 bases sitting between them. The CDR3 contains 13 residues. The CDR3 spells CASSMTGSYGYTF. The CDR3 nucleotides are TGTGCCAGCAGTATGACAGGTTCCTATGGCTACACCTTC.

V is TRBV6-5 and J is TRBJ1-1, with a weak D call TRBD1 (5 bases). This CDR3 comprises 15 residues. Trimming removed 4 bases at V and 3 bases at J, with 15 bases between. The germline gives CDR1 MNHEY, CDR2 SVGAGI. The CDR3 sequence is CASSSVGTQDTEAFF. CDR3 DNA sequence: TGTGCCAGCAGTTCCGTTGGGACCCAAGACACTGAAGCTTTCTTT.

CDR3 DNA sequence: TGTGCCAGCTCACCGGGACAGATCGCTAGCAATCAGCCCCAGCATTTT. It yields the protein CASSPGQIASNQPQHF. The V gene is TRBV18, the J gene TRBJ1-5, with TRBD1 matching over 7 bases. Germline V gene sequence: CDR1 KGHSH, CDR2 LQKENI. This CDR3 is 16 amino acids long. J gave up 0 bases and V 3 bases, and 5 bases lay outside the gene matches.

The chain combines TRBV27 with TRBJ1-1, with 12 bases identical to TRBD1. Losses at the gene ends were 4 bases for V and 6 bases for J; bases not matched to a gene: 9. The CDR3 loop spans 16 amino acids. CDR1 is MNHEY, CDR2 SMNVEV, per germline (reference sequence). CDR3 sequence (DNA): TGTGCCAGCAGTTCTCCGGGACAGGGGGCGGTCGCTGAAGCTTTCTTT. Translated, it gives CASSSPGQGAVAEAFF.

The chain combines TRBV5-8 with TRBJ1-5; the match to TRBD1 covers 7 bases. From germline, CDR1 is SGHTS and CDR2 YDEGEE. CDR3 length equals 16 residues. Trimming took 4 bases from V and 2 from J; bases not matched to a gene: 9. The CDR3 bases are TGTGCCAGCAGCCCGAATGAGGGGGCCCGCAATCAGCCCCAGCATTTT. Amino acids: CASSPNEGARNQPQHF.

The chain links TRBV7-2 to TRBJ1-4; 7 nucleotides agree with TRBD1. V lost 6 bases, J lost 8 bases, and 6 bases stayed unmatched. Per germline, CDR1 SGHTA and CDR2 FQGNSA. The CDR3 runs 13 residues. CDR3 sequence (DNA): TGTGCCAGCAGTCAGGGGGAGTCCGAAAAACTGTTTTTT. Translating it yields CASSQGESEKLFF.

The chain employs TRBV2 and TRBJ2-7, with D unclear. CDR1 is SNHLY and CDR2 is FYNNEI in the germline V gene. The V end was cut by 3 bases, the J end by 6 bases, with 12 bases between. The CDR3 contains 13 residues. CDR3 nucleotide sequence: TGTGCCAGCAGTGATTGGGATATGGGCGAGCAGTACTTC. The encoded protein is CASSDWDMGEQYF.

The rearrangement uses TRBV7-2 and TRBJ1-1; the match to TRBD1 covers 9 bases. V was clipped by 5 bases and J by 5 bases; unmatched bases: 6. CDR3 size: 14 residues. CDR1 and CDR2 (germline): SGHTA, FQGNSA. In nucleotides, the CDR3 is TGTGCCAGCAGCCTAGGGACAGGGTGGACTGAAGCTTTCTTT. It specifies CASSLGTGWTEAFF.

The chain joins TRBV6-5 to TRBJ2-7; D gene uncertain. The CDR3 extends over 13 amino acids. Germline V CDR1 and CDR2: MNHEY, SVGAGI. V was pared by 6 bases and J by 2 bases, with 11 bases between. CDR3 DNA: TGTGCCAGCAGGGGTGGGTTCACCTACGAGCAGTACGTC. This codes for CASRGGFTYEQYV.

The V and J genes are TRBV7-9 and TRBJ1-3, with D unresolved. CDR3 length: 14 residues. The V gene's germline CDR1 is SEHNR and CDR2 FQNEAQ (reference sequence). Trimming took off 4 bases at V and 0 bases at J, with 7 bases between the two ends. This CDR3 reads CASSSSGSGNTIYF. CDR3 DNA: TGTGCCAGCAGCTCCTCGGGCTCTGGAAACACCATATATTTT.

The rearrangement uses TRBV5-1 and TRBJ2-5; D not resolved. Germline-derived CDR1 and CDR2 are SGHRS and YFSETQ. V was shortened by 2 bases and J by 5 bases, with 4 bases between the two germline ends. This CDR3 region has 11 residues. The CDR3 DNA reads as TGCGCCAGCAGCTTTGGCGAGACCCAGTACTTC. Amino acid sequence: CASSFGETQYF.

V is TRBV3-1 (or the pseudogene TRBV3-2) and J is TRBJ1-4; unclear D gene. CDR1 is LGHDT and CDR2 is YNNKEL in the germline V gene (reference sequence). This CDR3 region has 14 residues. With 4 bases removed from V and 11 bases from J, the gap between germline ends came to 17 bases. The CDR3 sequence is CASSPNAGVGKLFF. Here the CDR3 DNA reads TGTGCCAGCAGCCCCAATGCCGGGGTCGGGAAACTGTTTTTT.

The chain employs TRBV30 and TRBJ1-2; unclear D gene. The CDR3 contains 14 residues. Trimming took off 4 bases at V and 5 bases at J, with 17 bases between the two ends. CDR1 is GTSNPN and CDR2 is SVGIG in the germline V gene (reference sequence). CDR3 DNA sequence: TGTGCCTGGATCCCGCTCTCCGGCCCATATGGCTACACCTTC. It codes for CAWIPLSGPYGYTF.

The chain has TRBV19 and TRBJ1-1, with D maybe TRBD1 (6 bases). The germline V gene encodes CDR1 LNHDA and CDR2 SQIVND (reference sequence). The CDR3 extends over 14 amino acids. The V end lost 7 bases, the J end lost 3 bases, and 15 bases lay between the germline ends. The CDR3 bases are TGTGCCAGTACCGATACAGGGTGGCACACTGAAGCTTTCTTT. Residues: CASTDTGWHTEAFF.

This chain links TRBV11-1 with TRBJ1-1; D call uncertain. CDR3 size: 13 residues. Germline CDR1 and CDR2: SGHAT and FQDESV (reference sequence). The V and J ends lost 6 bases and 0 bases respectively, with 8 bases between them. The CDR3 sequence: CASSFSMNTEAFF. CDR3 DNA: TGTGCCAGCAGTTTCAGCATGAACACTGAAGCTTTCTTT.

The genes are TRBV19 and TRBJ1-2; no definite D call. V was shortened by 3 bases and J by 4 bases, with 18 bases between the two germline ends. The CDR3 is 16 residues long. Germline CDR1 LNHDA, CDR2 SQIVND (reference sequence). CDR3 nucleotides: TGTGCCAGTAGTATTGAAGCCGCCAGCTGGAGCTATGGCTACACCTTC. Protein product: CASSIEAASWSYGYTF.

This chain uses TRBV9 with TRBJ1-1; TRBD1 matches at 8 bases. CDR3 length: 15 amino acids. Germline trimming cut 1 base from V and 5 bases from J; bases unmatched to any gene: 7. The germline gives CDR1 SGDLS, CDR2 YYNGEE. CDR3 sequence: CASSVSGQGWTEAFF. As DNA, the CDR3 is TGTGCCAGCAGCGTATCTGGACAGGGATGGACTGAAGCTTTCTTT.

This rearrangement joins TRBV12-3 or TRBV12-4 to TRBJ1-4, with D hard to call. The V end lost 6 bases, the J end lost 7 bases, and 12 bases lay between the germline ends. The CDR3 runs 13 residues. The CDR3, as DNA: TGTGCCAGCAGCTCTGTCAACAGTGAAAAACTGTTTTTT. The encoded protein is CASSSVNSEKLFF.

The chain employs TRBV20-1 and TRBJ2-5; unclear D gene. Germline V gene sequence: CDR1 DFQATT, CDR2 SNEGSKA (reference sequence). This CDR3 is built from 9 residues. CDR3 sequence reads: CTAGETQYF. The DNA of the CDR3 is TGCACGGCTGGGGAGACCCAGTACTTC.

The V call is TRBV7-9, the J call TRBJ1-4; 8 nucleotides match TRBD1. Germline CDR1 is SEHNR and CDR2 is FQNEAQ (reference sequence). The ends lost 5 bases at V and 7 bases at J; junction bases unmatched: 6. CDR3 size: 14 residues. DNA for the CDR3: TGTGCCAGCAGCGGACAGGGTTGGGGTGAAAAACTGTTTTTT. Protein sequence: CASSGQGWGEKLFF.

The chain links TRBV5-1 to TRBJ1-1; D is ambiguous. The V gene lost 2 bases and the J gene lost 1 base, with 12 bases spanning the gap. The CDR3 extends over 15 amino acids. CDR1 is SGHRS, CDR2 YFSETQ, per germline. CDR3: CASSFRNEGNTEAFF. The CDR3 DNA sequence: TGCGCCAGCAGCTTTAGGAACGAGGGGAACACTGAAGCTTTCTTT.